Shown below are 15 T cell receptor beta chains from a single sample sequenced in a study of cytomegalovirus exposure and HLA in healthy donors. PCR employed 60 Vbeta and 13 Jbeta primers. Produced via immunoSEQ multiplex PCR; TCRdb's table is partial and in-frame only. The table records about 110,000 clones, 60% to 80% of them present only once. Material: PBMCs. The receptors come from a female donor in good health and CMV-seronegative.

The rearrangement joins TRBV15 to TRBJ1-5; D may be TRBD1 (6 bases). Germline assignment: CDR1 LNHNV and CDR2 YYDKDF (reference sequence). The ends were cut back, 0 bases at V and 5 bases at J, with 14 bases in the middle. The CDR3 has 16 amino acids. As DNA, the CDR3 is TGTGCCACCAGCAGAGATCCCGGGACAACCGATCAGCCCCAGCATTTT. Translation: CATSRDPGTTDQPQHF.

V and J are TRBV10-2 and TRBJ2-7, with TRBD2 identical over 8 bases. This CDR3 is 14 amino acids long. From germline, CDR1 is WSHSY and CDR2 SAAADI. Losses at the gene ends were 3 bases for V and 1 base for J; bases not matched to a gene: 2. The CDR3 DNA sequence: TGCGCCAGCAGTGATGTAGCGGGATCCTACGAGCAGTACTTC. As protein: CASSDVAGSYEQYF.

This chain links TRBV10-3 with TRBJ2-5; 7 bases are a match to TRBD2. V gave up 10 bases and J gave up 0 bases; unmatched junction bases: 5. CDR3 length: 13 residues. Germline V gene data show CDR1 as ENHRY and CDR2 as SYGVKD. The CDR3 reads CATMREYQETQYF. The CDR3 DNA reads as TGTGCCACGATGCGGGAGTACCAAGAGACCCAGTACTTC.

The CDR3 sequence is CASSQRGHATNEKLFF. The DNA for the CDR3 is TGTGCCAGCAGCCAACGGGGACATGCAACTAATGAAAAACTGTTTTTT. The chain couples TRBV5-5 to TRBJ1-4, with a possible D match to TRBD1 (6 bases). With 4 bases removed from V and 0 bases from J, the gap between germline ends came to 13 bases. The germline gives CDR1 SGHKS, CDR2 YYEKEE (reference sequence). This CDR3 is built from 16 residues.

V gene TRBV9 combines with J gene TRBJ1-2, with 10 bases that match TRBD1. This CDR3 is built from 15 residues. CDR1 is SGDLS and CDR2 is YYNGEE in the germline V gene. V shed 0 bases and J 8 bases; nucleotides not matched to a gene: 7. Here the CDR3 reads CASSVGDRGFKGYTF. CDR3 DNA sequence: TGTGCCAGCAGCGTAGGGGACAGGGGTTTCAAGGGCTACACCTTC.

This clone was counted only a few times. This sequence joins TRBV6-5 and TRBJ2-1, with a possible D match to TRBD2 (6 bases). This CDR3 region has 15 residues. V was clipped by 4 bases and J by 3 bases, with 13 bases between them. Looked up from germline, CDR1 is MNHEY and CDR2 is SVGAGI. The DNA of the CDR3 is TGTGCCAGCAGTTGGACGGGAGAAAACTACAATGAGCAGTTCTTC. Its translation: CASSWTGENYNEQFF.

V and J are TRBV30 and TRBJ1-5; possible D gene TRBD1, 5 bases. Trimming took 0 bases from V and 6 from J, leaving 12 bases between them. The CDR3 sequence is 14 residues long. The V gene's germline CDR1 is GTSNPN and CDR2 SVGIG (reference sequence). In nucleotides, the CDR3 is TGTGCCTGGAGTGTTGGGCAGGGCGTTCAGCCCCAGCATTTT. It specifies CAWSVGQGVQPQHF. Complete variable domain (other parts from reference TRBV30 and TRBJ1-5): SQTIHQWPATLVQPVGSPLSLECTVEGTSNPNLYWYRQAAGRGLQLLFYSVGIGQISSEVPQNLSASRPQDRQFILSSKKLLLSDSGFYLCAWSVGQGVQPQHFGDGTRLSIL.

Only a few counts were recorded for this clone. The chain carries TRBV29-1 and TRBJ2-1; 10 nucleotides line up with TRBD1. Germline values: CDR1 SQVTM, CDR2 ANQGSEA. The CDR3 is made up of 14 amino acids. Losses at the gene ends were 8 bases for V and 3 bases for J; bases not matched to a gene: 7. Here the CDR3 reads CSLFGDRGYNEQFF. CDR3 in DNA: TGCAGCCTTTTTGGGGACAGGGGCTACAATGAGCAGTTCTTC.

This chain connects TRBV19 to TRBJ2-2, with 7 nucleotides matching TRBD1. Per germline, CDR1 LNHDA and CDR2 SQIVND (reference sequence). CDR3 size: 16 residues. V trimming: 1 base; J trimming: 5 bases; junction bases outside the gene matches: 7. As DNA, the CDR3 is TGTGCCAGTAGTATAGCCTTGACAGGGACGACCGGGGAGCTGTTTTTT. Its protein product is CASSIALTGTTGELFF.

The chain has TRBV10-3 and TRBJ2-5, with 9 bases that match TRBD2. Trimming removed 4 bases from V and 2 bases from J; junction bases left unmatched: 5. The CDR3 runs 15 residues. Germline CDR1 reads ENHRY; CDR2 reads SYGVKD. The CDR3 region is CAISAIAGAQETQYF. CDR3 sequence (DNA): TGTGCCATCAGTGCGATAGCGGGAGCTCAAGAGACCCAGTACTTC.

This clone turned up a few times. The rearrangement uses TRBV14 and TRBJ2-1, with 10 bases matching TRBD2. Germline CDR1 SGHDN, CDR2 FVKESK. The CDR3 totals 17 residues. Trimming took 0 bases from V and 9 from J; bases not matched to a gene: 11. For the CDR3, the DNA is TGTGCCAGCAGCCAAGATCGGATAGCGGGAGGTAGGAGTGAGCAGTTCTTC. Encoded protein: CASSQDRIAGGRSEQFF.

This chain links TRBV30 with TRBJ1-2; no clear D gene. With 0 bases removed from V and 0 bases from J, the gap between germline ends came to 8 bases. Germline V gene data show CDR1 as GTSNPN and CDR2 as SVGIG (reference sequence). This CDR3 has 14 amino acids. The CDR3 loop is CAWSVTAANYGYTF. CDR3 coding DNA: TGTGCCTGGAGTGTAACGGCGGCTAACTATGGCTACACCTTC.

This chain links TRBV9 with TRBJ2-1, with 13 nucleotides matching TRBD2. The V and J ends lost 3 bases and 4 bases, in that order; junction bases with no gene match: 1. Germline-derived CDR1 and CDR2 are SGDLS and YYNGEE. The CDR3 is made up of 15 amino acids. The CDR3 nucleotides read TGTGCCAGCAGCGGACTAGCGGGAGGTTACAATGAGCAGTTCTTC. Translating gives CASSGLAGGYNEQFF.

The chain links TRBV11-3 to TRBJ2-1, with 8 bases fitting TRBD1. V trimming: 5 bases; J trimming: 8 bases; junction bases outside the gene matches: 11. This CDR3 has 15 residues. In germline, CDR1 is SGHNT, CDR2 YENEEA. The CDR3 region has the DNA TGTGCCAGCAGCCGAGGACAGGGAGGACAAGATGAGCAGTTCTTC. Protein product: CASSRGQGGQDEQFF.

The chain links TRBV6-1 to TRBJ1-1; maybe TRBD1 (6 bases). Germline CDR1 and CDR2: MNHNS and SASEGT. Trimming removed 5 bases from V and 7 bases from J, with 17 bases in between. The CDR3 is 14 residues long. CDR3 residues: CASSPQGKRIEAFF. Written as DNA, the CDR3 is TGTGCCAGCAGTCCACAGGGTAAGAGGATTGAAGCTTTCTTT.